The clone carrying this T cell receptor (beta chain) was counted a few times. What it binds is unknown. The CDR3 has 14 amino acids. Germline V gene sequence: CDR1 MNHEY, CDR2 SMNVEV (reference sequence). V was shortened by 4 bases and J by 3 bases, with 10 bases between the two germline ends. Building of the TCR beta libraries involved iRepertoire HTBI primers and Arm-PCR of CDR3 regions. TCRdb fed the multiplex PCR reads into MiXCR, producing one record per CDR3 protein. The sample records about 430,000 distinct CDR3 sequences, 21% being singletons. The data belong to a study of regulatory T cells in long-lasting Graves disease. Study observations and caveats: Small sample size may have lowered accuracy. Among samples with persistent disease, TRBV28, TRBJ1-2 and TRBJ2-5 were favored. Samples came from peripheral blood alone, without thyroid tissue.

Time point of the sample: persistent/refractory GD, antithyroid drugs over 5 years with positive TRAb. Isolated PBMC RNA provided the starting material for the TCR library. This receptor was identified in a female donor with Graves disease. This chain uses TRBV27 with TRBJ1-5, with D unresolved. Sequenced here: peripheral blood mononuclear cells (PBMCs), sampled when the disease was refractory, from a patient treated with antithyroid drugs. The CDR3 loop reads CASSSDGDNQPQHF. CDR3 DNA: TGTGCCAGCAGTTCGGACGGGGACAATCAGCCCCAGCATTTT.